This TCR beta chain was profiled in a study of blood T cell repertoires in COVID-19. How the authors handled the data: It was from reference gene primer amplification that nucleated cell counts were estimated. Clones were read by immunoSEQ multiplex PCR, and TCRdb kept only the in-frame ones, dropping some. D and trimming were read from the DNA, whereas the V and J calls and clone size are those reported in that table. Of 200,000 to 250,000 clones in the sample, 92% are singletons; the top ten hold 0.75% to 1%. Germline loops: CDR1 MNHEY, CDR2 SMNVEV (reference sequence). There are 17 residues in the CDR3. With V trimmed by 2 bases and J by 4 bases, 11 bases remained unmatched.

This TCR was recovered from a man in his sixties with COVID-19, enrolled during active disease. The rearrangement joins TRBV27 to TRBJ1-5, with TRBD1 matching over 7 bases. Sequencing was done on a sample of peripheral blood. CDR3 sequence: CASSLRTPGQANQPQHF. The CDR3 nucleotides are TGTGCCAGCAGTTTACGAACCCCCGGACAGGCTAATCAGCCCCAGCATTTT.